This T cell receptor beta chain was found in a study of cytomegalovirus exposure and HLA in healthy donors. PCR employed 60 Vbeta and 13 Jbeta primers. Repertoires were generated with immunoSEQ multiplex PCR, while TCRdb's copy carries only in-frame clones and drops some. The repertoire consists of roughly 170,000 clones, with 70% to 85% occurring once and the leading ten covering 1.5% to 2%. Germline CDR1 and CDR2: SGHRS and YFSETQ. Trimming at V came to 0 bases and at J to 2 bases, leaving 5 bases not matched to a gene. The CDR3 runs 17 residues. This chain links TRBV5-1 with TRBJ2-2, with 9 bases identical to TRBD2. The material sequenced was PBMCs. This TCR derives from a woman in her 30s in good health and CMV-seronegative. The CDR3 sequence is CASSLGGLAGNTGELFF. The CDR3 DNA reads TGCGCCAGCAGCTTGGGGGGTCTAGCGGGAAACACCGGGGAGCTGTTTTTT.